These 24 T cell receptor beta chains were sequenced from one sample in a study of T cells and Merkel cell carcinoma outcomes. This table comes from immunoSEQ multiplex PCR, and its TCRdb copy is limited to in-frame clones, with some not included. The data show more than 12,000 clones, roughly 92% seen once. Sequenced: tumor tissue from Merkel cell carcinoma. These receptors were collected from a human donor with Merkel cell carcinoma.

The chain joins TRBV5-1 to TRBJ2-3, with a tentative D call TRBD1 (5 bases). V lost 0 bases and J 4 bases, leaving 9 bases between the germline ends. In germline, CDR1 is SGHRS, CDR2 YFSETQ. The CDR3 totals 14 residues. The CDR3, as DNA: TGCGCCAGCAGCTTGGGCGACAGCTCAGATACGCAGTATTTT. Translation gives CASSLGDSSDTQYF.

This chain links TRBV15 with TRBJ2-7; no clear D. CDR3 size: 17 residues. Trimming took off 0 bases at V and 6 bases at J, with 21 bases between the two ends. The V gene's germline CDR1 is LNHNV and CDR2 YYDKDF (reference sequence). The CDR3 loop is CATSRDPSSIRRSEQYF. CDR3 coding DNA: TGTGCCACCAGCAGAGATCCCAGTTCGATACGGCGAAGCGAGCAGTACTTC.

Only one count was recorded for this clone. The rearrangement joins TRBV5-1 to TRBJ2-5; D ambiguous. Germline V CDR1 and CDR2: SGHRS, YFSETQ. Deletions cut 2 bases from V and 4 bases from J, with 3 bases between. The CDR3 totals 11 residues. The CDR3, as DNA: TGCGCCAGCAGCTTACGAGAGACCCAGTACTTC. Translated, it gives CASSLRETQYF.

The chain carries TRBV5-1 and TRBJ2-7; 12 bases fit TRBD1. CDR1 is SGHRS and CDR2 is YFSETQ in the germline V gene. The J segment lost 5 bases and the V segment lost 7 bases, leaving 10 bases of the junction unmatched. The CDR3 extends over 15 amino acids. The CDR3 coding sequence is TGCGCCAGCGGCACCGGGACAGGGGGCGTCAACGAGCAGTACTTC. This encodes CASGTGTGGVNEQYF. Combining the CDR3 with reference TRBV5-1 and TRBJ2-7 gives the whole variable domain KAGVTQTPRYLIKTRGQQVTLSCSPISGHRSVSWYQQTPGQGLQFLFEYFSETQRNKGNFPGRFSGRQFSNSRSEMNVSTLELGDSALYLCASGTGTGGVNEQYFGPGTRLTVT.

The chain joins TRBV19 to TRBJ2-7, with D possibly TRBD1 on 6 matching bases. Germline CDR1 LNHDA, CDR2 SQIVND (reference sequence). The CDR3 runs to 14 residues. With 11 bases removed from V and 0 bases from J, the gap between germline ends came to 17 bases. In nucleotides, the CDR3 is TGTGCCCGGACAGTCATCTATATCTCCTACGAGCAGTACTTC. This gives the protein CARTVIYISYEQYF.

V gene TRBV29-1 combines with J gene TRBJ2-5, with D perhaps TRBD1 (5 bases). Deletions cut 3 bases from V and 3 bases from J, with 8 bases between. CDR3 length: 12 residues. Per germline, CDR1 SQVTM and CDR2 ANQGSEA. The CDR3 DNA is TGCAGCGTTGAGGGCAGGGAAGAGACCCAGTACTTC. Its protein product is CSVEGREETQYF.

Only one count was recorded for this clone. The chain is built from TRBV18 and TRBJ1-2; the D is unclear. The CDR3 runs 15 residues. The germline V and J ends were trimmed by 2 bases and 5 bases, with 15 bases remaining between them. Germline values: CDR1 KGHSH, CDR2 LQKENI. In DNA, the CDR3 is TGTGCCAGCTCACCAGATTATTACTCCGCTTATGGCTACACCTTC. Its translation is CASSPDYYSAYGYTF. The entire variable domain, with the rest obtained from reference TRBV18 and TRBJ1-2, is as follows: NAGVMQNPRHLVRRRGQEARLRCSPMKGHSHVYWYRQLPEEGLKFMVYLQKENIIDESGMPKERFSAEFPKEGPSILRIQQVVRGDSAAYFCASSPDYYSAYGYTFGSGTRLTVV.

V is TRBV5-6 and J is TRBJ1-2, with D hard to call. V was cut by 0 bases and J by 5 bases, with 8 bases left in between. There are 13 residues in the CDR3. Per germline, CDR1 SGHDT and CDR2 YYEEEE. The CDR3 sequence is CASSLAFTYGYTF. The CDR3 region has the DNA TGTGCCAGCAGCTTGGCCTTTACTTATGGCTACACCTTC.

This chain uses TRBV15 with TRBJ2-1; D may be TRBD2 (5 bases). The CDR3 extends over 15 amino acids. Germline CDR1 and CDR2: LNHNV and YYDKDF (reference sequence). The V end lost 1 base, the J end lost 4 bases, and 11 bases lay between the germline ends. CDR3 region: CATSRAVAQYNEQFF. The CDR3 DNA reads TGTGCCACCAGCAGAGCGGTAGCGCAGTACAATGAGCAGTTCTTC.

The gene calls are TRBV11-3 and TRBJ1-1, with no clear D. V was pared by 0 bases and J by 5 bases, with 13 bases between. Germline values: CDR1 SGHNT, CDR2 YENEEA. CDR3 length: 15 amino acids. CDR3 sequence (DNA): TGTGCCAGCAGCTTAGATTCTCGACATTCTACTGAAGCTTTCTTT. Residues: CASSLDSRHSTEAFF.

This chain uses TRBV7-3 with TRBJ2-3; D is possibly TRBD2 (6 bases). The V gene lost 6 bases and the J gene lost 7 bases, with 17 bases spanning the gap. The germline V gene encodes CDR1 SGHTA and CDR2 FQGTGA. CDR3 size: 14 residues. The CDR3 is CASSQGTESYTQYF. In DNA form, the CDR3 reads TGTGCCAGCAGTCAAGGGACTGAGTCATATACGCAGTATTTT.

The chain links TRBV6-5 to TRBJ1-4; D is unclear. From germline, CDR1 is MNHEY and CDR2 SVGAGI. Trimming cost V 6 bases and J 4 bases, with 9 bases left between them. The CDR3 extends over 13 amino acids. The CDR3: CASRRDINEKLFF. The CDR3 DNA sequence: TGTGCCAGCAGGCGAGACATTAATGAAAAACTGTTTTTT.

The chain uses TRBV7-2 and TRBJ2-7, with TRBD2 matching 7 bases. The J segment lost 1 base and the V segment lost 5 bases, leaving 11 bases of the junction unmatched. The CDR3 length is 16 residues. The V gene's germline CDR1 is SGHTA and CDR2 FQGNSA. The CDR3 DNA reads as TGTGCCAGCAGCCCCTACTCTGGGGGGGTATCCTACGAGCAGTACTTC. Encoded protein: CASSPYSGGVSYEQYF. Together with reference TRBV7-2 and TRBJ2-7, the CDR3 gives the full variable domain: GAGVSQSPSNKVTEKGKDVELRCDPISGHTALYWYRQSLGQGLEFLIYFQGNSAPDKSGLPSDRFSAERTGGSVSTLTIQRTQQEDSAVYLCASSPYSGGVSYEQYFGPGTRLTVT.

The chain employs TRBV4-3 and TRBJ2-3; D uncertain. V was shortened by 0 bases and J by 2 bases, with 9 bases between the two germline ends. Germline CDR1 reads LGHNA; CDR2 reads YSLEER. The CDR3 covers 15 residues. The CDR3 bases are TGCGCCAGCAGCCAAGATGAGAGAACCACAGATACGCAGTATTTT. It specifies CASSQDERTTDTQYF.

The V gene is TRBV29-1, the J gene TRBJ2-1; a possible D gene is TRBD2 (5 bases). Germline V lookup: CDR1 SQVTM, CDR2 ANQGSEA. The CDR3 spans 13 residues. The V end was cut by 7 bases, the J end by 10 bases, with 20 bases between. DNA of the CDR3: TGCAGCGCTAAAAAAAACGGGGTAGAAGAGCAGTTCTTC. This codes for CSAKKNGVEEQFF.

The chain couples TRBV27 to TRBJ1-2, with 8 bases lining up with TRBD1. Germline V gene lookup returns CDR1 MNHEY and CDR2 SMNVEV (reference sequence). Trimming removed 5 bases from V and 10 bases from J; junction bases left unmatched: 9. CDR3 size: 13 residues. The CDR3 DNA sequence: TGTGCCAGCAGTCCTGGACAGGGTGGGGACTACACCTTC. It yields the protein CASSPGQGGDYTF.

This clone has just one count. CDR3 nucleotides: TGTGCCAGCAGCTTAGGGGCAGGGGCCAGGCAAGAGACCCAGTACTTC. Translation: CASSLGAGARQETQYF. The chain uses TRBV11-1 and TRBJ2-5; the D gene is possibly TRBD1 (6 bases). Between the trimmed V and J ends, which lost 1 base and 2 bases, there was a span of 14 bases. Germline V gene data show CDR1 as SGHAT and CDR2 as FQDESV (reference sequence). CDR3 size: 16 residues.

The chain combines TRBV25-1 with TRBJ1-1, with D unresolved. Germline values: CDR1 MGHDK, CDR2 SYGVNS. This CDR3 is 11 amino acids long. V shed 7 bases and J shed 1 base, with 4 bases lying between them. This CDR3 reads CASTTNTEAFF. As DNA, the CDR3 is TGTGCCAGCACTACGAACACTGAAGCTTTCTTT.

The chain couples TRBV4-1 to TRBJ2-7; 9 bases agree with TRBD1. This CDR3 is built from 14 residues. Per the germline V gene, CDR1 is MGHRA and CDR2 is YSYEKL. The J segment lost 4 bases and the V segment lost 6 bases, leaving 7 bases of the junction unmatched. CDR3 in amino acids: CASSLLDRGYEQYF. The CDR3 DNA sequence: TGCGCCAGCAGTCTTCTTGACAGGGGGTACGAGCAGTACTTC.

This rearrangement joins TRBV28 to TRBJ2-7, with D possibly matching TRBD2 (6 bases). The length of the CDR3 is 15 residues. Germline V CDR1 and CDR2: MDHEN, SYDVKM. The V end was cut by 2 bases, the J end by 6 bases, with 17 bases between. Here the CDR3 reads CASSLVGGVEGEQYF. The CDR3 DNA reads TGTGCCAGCAGTTTAGTAGGAGGGGTTGAAGGCGAGCAGTACTTC.

The V gene is TRBV19, the J gene TRBJ2-3; either TRBD1 or TRBD2 may supply D (8 bases each). V was pared by 9 bases and J by 2 bases, with 18 bases between. The germline CDR1 and CDR2 sequences are LNHDA and SQIVND (reference sequence). The CDR3 extends over 15 amino acids. The CDR3 region is CASGLAGGHTDTQYF. The CDR3 nucleotides are TGTGCCAGCGGACTAGCAGGGGGCCACACAGATACGCAGTATTTT.

This clone occurred once. The gene calls are TRBV9 and TRBJ2-1; D not certain. Germline V lookup: CDR1 SGDLS, CDR2 YYNGEE. CDR3 size: 14 residues. Trimming cost V 0 bases and J 5 bases, with 9 bases left between them. CDR3 in amino acids: CASSVGARNNEQFF. The CDR3, as DNA: TGTGCCAGCAGCGTAGGAGCTCGGAACAATGAGCAGTTCTTC.

V usage is TRBV6-5 and J usage is TRBJ2-7; weak D call: TRBD2 (6 bases). There are 15 residues in the CDR3. V was clipped by 6 bases and J by 0 bases, with 15 bases between them. CDR1 is MNHEY, CDR2 SVGAGI, per germline. In DNA form, the CDR3 reads TGTGCCAGCAGCCTACGGCGGGGCCACTCCTACGAGCAGTACTTC. It translates to CASSLRRGHSYEQYF.

The rearrangement links TRBV10-3 to TRBJ2-3; 9 bases map to TRBD2. This CDR3 comprises 17 residues. The V gene end was trimmed by 4 bases and the J gene end by 3 bases; junction bases not matched to a gene: 11. The V gene's germline CDR1 is ENHRY and CDR2 SYGVKD. The CDR3 here is CAISGSGSLLRTDTQYF. The CDR3 DNA follows: TGTGCCATCAGTGGTAGCGGGAGCTTATTAAGAACAGATACGCAGTATTTT.